What follows are 18 T cell receptor beta chains derived from one specimen sequenced in a study of T cells in Graves' hyperthyroidism and ophthalmopathy. Amplification yielded TCR beta CDR3 regions, with RNA transcripts as the source. Initially, a first-round RT-PCR of the TCR CDR3 employed the HTBI primer set. TCRdb redid the calling of the multiplex PCR reads with MiXCR, one entry per CDR3 protein. This sample has approximately 600,000 distinct CDR3 sequences, with 13% to 15% found just once. The sample was blood. Receptors originate from a woman younger than 35 with Graves' ophthalmopathy.

The V and J genes are TRBV9 and TRBJ2-7; no clear D. V was trimmed by 3 bases and J by 2 bases, leaving 18 bases between them. The CDR3 has 16 amino acids. Per germline, CDR1 SGDLS and CDR2 YYNGEE. Here the CDR3 DNA reads TGTGCCAGCAGCGCAGGTCCCCGGAACGGTCCCTACGAGCAGTACTTC. Protein product: CASSAGPRNGPYEQYF. Variable domain in full (rest from reference TRBV9 and TRBJ2-7): DSGVTQTPKHLITATGQRVTLRCSPRSGDLSVYWYQQSLDQGLQFLIQYYNGEERAKGNILERFSAQQFPDLHSELNLSSLELGDSALYFCASSAGPRNGPYEQYFGPGTRLTVT.

The sample holds many counts of this clonotype. The chain has TRBV4-1 and TRBJ2-7; D is undetermined. Germline V gene sequence: CDR1 MGHRA, CDR2 YSYEKL. V was pared by 0 bases and J by 5 bases, with 14 bases between. This CDR3 is 15 amino acids long. This CDR3 is CASSQERSLMDEQYF. CDR3 bases: TGCGCCAGCAGCCAAGAGAGGAGTCTAATGGACGAGCAGTACTTC.

This clonotype showed up many times. The chain recombines TRBV28 with TRBJ2-7, with no clear D. CDR1 and CDR2 from the germline V gene are MDHEN and SYDVKM. Trimming cost V 2 bases and J 2 bases, with 7 bases left between them. This CDR3 spans 13 amino acids. CDR3 coding DNA: TGTGCCAGCAGTTTAACGAGTACCTACGAGCAGTACTTC. Translating it yields CASSLTSTYEQYF.

This chain joins TRBV7-2 and TRBJ2-3; 12 nucleotides align to TRBD1. This CDR3 has 16 amino acids. The germline V gene has CDR1 SGHTA and CDR2 FQGNSA. The junction had 4 bases not matched to a gene; V was cut back by 4 bases and J by 2 bases. CDR3 coding DNA: TGTGCCAGCAGCTCCGGGACAGGGGGCAACACAGATACGCAGTATTTT. It translates to CASSSGTGGNTDTQYF. Full variable domain (missing parts from reference TRBV7-2 and TRBJ2-3): GAGVSQSPSNKVTEKGKDVELRCDPISGHTALYWYRQSLGQGLEFLIYFQGNSAPDKSGLPSDRFSAERTGGSVSTLTIQRTQQEDSAVYLCASSSGTGGNTDTQYFGPGTRLTVL.

This clonotype was recorded a few times. The chain joins TRBV19 to TRBJ1-2; no definite D call. The CDR3 consists of 13 residues. In germline, CDR1 is LNHDA, CDR2 SQIVND (reference sequence). Deletions cut 3 bases from V and 6 bases from J, with 11 bases between. The CDR3 region is CASSIALADGYTF. Here the CDR3 DNA reads TGTGCCAGTAGTATCGCCCTGGCGGATGGCTACACCTTC.

Remarks on this clonotype: Since a much larger clone is just one base distant, this may be a read error. The chain is built from TRBV12-3 or TRBV12-4 and TRBJ2-4; D is unresolved. The CDR3 sequence is 13 residues long. The CDR3 DNA reads as TGTACCAGCAGTTTAATCGCCAAAAACATTCAGTACTTC. Translated, it gives CTSSLIAKNIQYF.

The chain joins TRBV7-2 to TRBJ1-3, with D possibly being TRBD1 (6 bases). Germline CDR1 SGHTA, CDR2 FQGNSA. The CDR3 totals 18 residues. Trimming stripped 1 base from V and 6 bases from J, with 22 bases between. DNA for the CDR3: TGTGCCAGCAGCTTAGTAAGGGGTCTGGGGGCATTTGTAAACACCATATATTTT. Translating gives CASSLVRGLGAFVNTIYF.

This clonotype has a count of ten or more. The chain combines TRBV7-2 with TRBJ1-5; maybe TRBD1 (6 bases). Trimming pared 1 base from V and 3 bases from J, leaving 13 bases between. The CDR3 contains 16 residues. Germline V gene data show CDR1 as SGHTA and CDR2 as FQGNSA. CDR3 residues: CASSLEGGWVNQPQHF. In DNA, the CDR3 is TGTGCCAGCAGCTTAGAGGGGGGCTGGGTCAATCAGCCCCAGCATTTT.

Many counts were recorded for this clonotype. This chain connects TRBV6-1 to TRBJ2-2; possibly TRBD1 for D (6 bases). The CDR3 consists of 16 residues. Germline CDR1 is MNHNS and CDR2 is SASEGT. Trimming shortened V by 4 bases and J by 5 bases, and 17 bases separated the two germline ends. CDR3 sequence (DNA): TGTGCCAGCAGTGCCAGGACAGATACTTTTACCGGGGAGCTGTTTTTT. Protein: CASSARTDTFTGELFF.

This clonotype was observed at least ten times. The rearrangement uses TRBV12-3 or TRBV12-4 and TRBJ2-2; D not certain. The CDR3 length is 15 residues. With 3 bases removed from V and 1 base from J, the gap between germline ends came to 9 bases. CDR3 sequence (DNA): TGTGCCAGCAGTTTCCTCTACAGGAACACCGGGGAGCTGTTTTTT. This encodes CASSFLYRNTGELFF.

This clonotype was detected ten times or more. The rearrangement joins TRBV7-2 to TRBJ2-1, with 9 positions matching TRBD2. This CDR3 has 15 residues. V dropped 6 bases and J dropped 5; count of bases not matched to a gene: 8. The germline V gene encodes CDR1 SGHTA and CDR2 FQGNSA. The CDR3 is CASSTGTSIHNEQFF. As DNA, the CDR3 is TGTGCCAGCAGTACCGGGACTAGCATCCACAATGAGCAGTTCTTC.

The rearrangement links TRBV7-2 to TRBJ1-3; 9 bases align to TRBD1. This CDR3 comprises 15 residues. Germline-derived CDR1 and CDR2 are SGHTA and FQGNSA. V was clipped by 3 bases and J by 2 bases; unmatched bases: 2. DNA of the CDR3: TGTGCCAGCAGCTTGGGACAGGGCCCTGGAAACACCATATATTTT. As protein: CASSLGQGPGNTIYF.

The chain carries TRBV3-1 and TRBJ2-2; 8 nucleotides align to TRBD2. The junction had 8 bases not matched to a gene; V was cut back by 1 base and J by 1 base. This CDR3 is built from 18 residues. Looked up from germline, CDR1 is LGHDT and CDR2 is YNNKEL (reference sequence). CDR3 region: CASSQAGGSGVNTGELFF. The CDR3 DNA sequence: TGTGCCAGCAGCCAAGCCGGGGGTAGCGGGGTGAACACCGGGGAGCTGTTTTTT.

Ten or more counts support this clonotype. The V and J genes are TRBV15 and TRBJ2-5; 10 nucleotides align to TRBD1. Germline lookup yields CDR1 LNHNV and CDR2 YYDKDF (reference sequence). This CDR3 is built from 16 residues. V was pared by 1 base and J by 4 bases, with 6 bases of the junction left unmatched. CDR3 in DNA: TGTGCCACCAGCAGAGCGGACAGGGGGATTGGAGAGACCCAGTACTTC. It encodes CATSRADRGIGETQYF.

This clonotype was found once. The rearrangement uses TRBV19 and TRBJ1-3; no definite D call. The germline CDR1 and CDR2 sequences are LNHDA and SQIVND (reference sequence). The CDR3 runs 16 residues. V was cut by 8 bases and J by 0 bases, with 17 bases left in between. CDR3 nucleotide sequence: TGTGCCAGTGCCGTGGGCAGCCGTTCCTCTGGAAACACCATATATTTT. Protein product: CASAVGSRSSGNTIYF.

Concerning this clonotype: This could be a read error, since a much larger clone is one nucleotide away. The rearrangement joins TRBV7-8 to TRBJ1-6; D unclear. This CDR3 region has 12 residues. The germline CDR1 and CDR2 sequences are SGHVS and FQNEAQ. CDR3 bases: TGTGCCAGCAGCTTAGGTTGGGCACCCCTCTACTTT. Its protein product is CASSLGWAPLYF.

This clonotype was seen repeatedly, ten times or more. The chain is built from TRBV7-9 and TRBJ2-3; 8 positions match TRBD1. The CDR3 loop spans 15 amino acids. After removal of 5 bases from V and 1 base from J, the junction contained 5 bases not matched to a gene. CDR1 SEHNR and CDR2 FQNEAQ come from the germline V gene (reference sequence). In nucleotides, the CDR3 is TGTGCCAGCAGCCTGACAGGGGACGGCACAGATACGCAGTATTTT. This codes for CASSLTGDGTDTQYF.

This sequence joins TRBV19 and TRBJ2-5; no definite D call. V was pared by 4 bases and J by 2 bases, with 8 bases between. Germline lookup yields CDR1 LNHDA and CDR2 SQIVND (reference sequence). The CDR3 has 13 amino acids. The CDR3: CASSTTVQETQYF. CDR3 DNA sequence: TGTGCCAGTAGTACGACGGTGCAAGAGACCCAGTACTTC.